These 31 T cell receptor beta chains share one sample of origin, sequenced in a study of T cell changes during pregnancy in multiple sclerosis. Method: immunoSEQ multiplex PCR; TCRdb's copy keeps in-frame clones and lacks some. The sample shows roughly 49,000 clones, around 93% of them seen only once. The sequences come from CD8+ T cells from peripheral blood mononuclear cells, collected in the first trimester of pregnancy. The source of these receptors is a female donor with multiple sclerosis, enrolled in a pregnancy study.

This clone was observed a single time. This rearrangement joins TRBV6-1 to TRBJ2-3; D ambiguous. Per germline, CDR1 MNHNS and CDR2 SASEGT. The CDR3 loop spans 13 amino acids. Trimming pared 4 bases from V and 3 bases from J, leaving 8 bases between. CDR3 in amino acids: CASSATETDTQYF. CDR3 nucleotide sequence: TGTGCCAGCAGTGCAACAGAGACAGATACGCAGTATTTT.

CDR3 region: CASSSTTDSYNEQFF. The CDR3 DNA is TGCGCCAGCAGCTCTACGACAGACTCCTACAATGAGCAGTTCTTC. The J gene is TRBJ2-1, the V gene TRBV5-1, with D perhaps TRBD1 (5 bases). CDR1 SGHRS and CDR2 YFSETQ come from the germline V gene. CDR3 length: 15 residues. V shed 3 bases and J shed 0 bases, with 10 bases lying between them.

This chain connects TRBV5-4 to TRBJ2-3; 13 nucleotides line up with TRBD2. The CDR3 contains 15 residues. Germline CDR1 and CDR2: SGHNT and YYREEE (reference sequence). Losses at the gene ends were 2 bases for V and 6 bases for J; bases not matched to a gene: 3. The CDR3 DNA reads TGTGCCAGCAGCTTAGGGACTAGCGGGATGGATACGCAGTATTTT. Its protein is CASSLGTSGMDTQYF. The full variable domain, in which reference TRBV5-4 and TRBJ2-3 provide the parts outside the CDR3, is ETGVTQSPTHLIKTRGQQVTLRCSSQSGHNTVSWYQQALGQGPQFIFQYYREEENGRGNFPPRFSGLQFPNYSSELNVNALELDDSALYLCASSLGTSGMDTQYFGPGTRLTVL.

The DNA of the CDR3 is TGTGCCAGCAAAAGGACAGGGAACACTGAAGCTTTCTTT. It specifies CASKRTGNTEAFF. This chain joins TRBV6-1 and TRBJ1-1, with TRBD1 matching 7 bases. This CDR3 contains 13 residues. CDR1 MNHNS and CDR2 SASEGT come from the germline V gene. V lost 7 bases to trimming and J lost 1 base; unmatched junction nucleotides: 3.

The genes are TRBV4-1 and TRBJ1-6; D gene uncertain. V was trimmed by 0 bases and J by 7 bases, leaving 7 bases between them. The CDR3 sequence is 14 residues long. Germline V gives CDR1 MGHRA, CDR2 YSYEKL. The CDR3 DNA sequence: TGCGCCAGCAGCCAAGAGCCGGGGAATTCACCCCTCCACTTT. It is translated as CASSQEPGNSPLHF.

CDR3 loop: CASSPNREAFF. CDR3 bases: TGTGCCAGCAGCCCTAACCGGGAAGCTTTCTTT. The V gene is TRBV11-2, the J gene TRBJ1-1; D remains unclear. The CDR3 runs 11 residues. Germline V gene lookup returns CDR1 SGHAT and CDR2 FQNNGV. V lost 5 bases and J 8 bases, leaving 9 bases between the germline ends.

This chain uses TRBV27 with TRBJ2-1, with 9 bases aligning to TRBD2. The CDR3 loop spans 14 amino acids. The V and J ends lost 5 bases and 10 bases, in that order; junction bases with no gene match: 9. CDR1 is MNHEY, CDR2 SMNVEV, per germline (reference sequence). For the CDR3, the DNA is TGTGCCAGCAGTCCCGGGACTAGCCTTGACGAGCAGTTCTTC. Its translation is CASSPGTSLDEQFF.

Worth noting for this clone: At one end the junction does not follow the germline gene, possibly because of a read error. This chain connects TRBV6-1 to TRBJ2-5; TRBD2 might be the D (5 bases). Germline assignment: CDR1 MNHNS and CDR2 SASEGT. The CDR3 is 13 residues long. CDR3 sequence: CASSDEERWGENF. DNA for the CDR3: TGTGCCAGCAGTGATGAGGAGCGGTGGGGTGAGAACTTC.

The chain couples TRBV21-1 to TRBJ2-7; the table's D call, TRBD2, was not checked against the DNA. TRBV21-1 is a pseudogene segment. This CDR3 has 17 amino acids. This CDR3 reads CASSKAGGGKTNYEQYF. DNA for the CDR3: TGTGCCAGCAGCAAAGCTGGCGGAGGCAAGACCAACTACGAGCAGTACTTC.

The rearrangement uses TRBV7-9 and TRBJ2-1; TRBD2 aligns across 7 bases. Germline V gives CDR1 SEHNR, CDR2 FQNEAQ (reference sequence). Trimming took 5 bases from V and 4 from J; bases not matched to a gene: 11. CDR3 length equals 16 residues. CDR3 sequence reads: CASSAPSGLQYNEQFF. The CDR3 bases are TGTGCCAGCAGCGCACCTAGCGGCCTACAGTACAATGAGCAGTTCTTC.

This chain connects TRBV5-1 to TRBJ2-3, with TRBD1 identical over 7 bases. CDR3 size: 15 residues. Germline-derived CDR1 and CDR2 are SGHRS and YFSETQ. V dropped 1 base and J dropped 5; count of bases not matched to a gene: 7. The CDR3, as DNA: TGCGCCAGCAGCTTGTGGACAGGTGCGGGAGATACGCAGTATTTT. The encoded protein is CASSLWTGAGDTQYF.

This sequence joins TRBV27 and TRBJ1-5, with a weak D call TRBD1 (5 bases). Trimming removed 4 bases at V and 2 bases at J, with 21 bases between. Germline CDR1 and CDR2: MNHEY and SMNVEV (reference sequence). CDR3 size: 18 residues. The CDR3 protein is CASSYPGAGPKGNQPQHF. The CDR3 DNA follows: TGTGCCAGCAGTTACCCTGGGGCAGGGCCGAAGGGCAATCAGCCCCAGCATTTT.

The chain carries TRBV6-6 and TRBJ2-5; tentative D call: TRBD2 (5 bases). The V gene lost 0 bases and the J gene lost 3 bases, with 8 bases spanning the gap. Germline V lookup: CDR1 MNHNY, CDR2 SVGAGI (reference sequence). CDR3 size: 14 residues. The CDR3 region is CASSYSAGEETQYF. The CDR3 DNA reads TGTGCCAGCAGTTACTCGGCCGGGGAAGAGACCCAGTACTTC.

The chain combines TRBV28 with TRBJ2-7, with a tentative D call TRBD1 (5 bases). This CDR3 is 14 amino acids long. The germline V and J ends were trimmed by 10 bases and 0 bases, with 16 bases remaining between them. Looked up from germline, CDR1 is MDHEN and CDR2 is SYDVKM. DNA for the CDR3: TGTGCCACGCTCGGACACCTTTCCTCCTACGAGCAGTACTTC. It encodes CATLGHLSSYEQYF.

This chain connects TRBV13 to TRBJ2-1; TRBD1 matches at 7 bases. This CDR3 has 15 amino acids. Germline V CDR1 and CDR2: PRHDT, FYEKMQ (reference sequence). V gave up 1 base and J gave up 6 bases; unmatched junction bases: 6. The CDR3 spells CASSLAPGQINEQFF. Here the CDR3 DNA reads TGTGCCAGCAGCTTAGCCCCGGGACAGATCAATGAGCAGTTCTTC. The complete variable domain, with remaining parts taken from reference TRBV13 and TRBJ2-1, reads AAGVIQSPRHLIKEKRETATLKCYPIPRHDTVYWYQQGPGQDPQFLISFYEKMQSDKGSIPDRFSAQQFSDYHSELNMSSLELGDSALYFCASSLAPGQINEQFFGPGTRLTVL.

The chain combines TRBV19 with TRBJ2-7, with D tentatively TRBD1 (5 bases). This CDR3 region has 16 residues. Trimming took 7 bases from V and 0 from J, leaving 19 bases between them. Looked up from germline, CDR1 is LNHDA and CDR2 is SQIVND (reference sequence). The CDR3: CASNPGGAYRSYEQYF. CDR3 sequence (DNA): TGTGCCAGTAACCCCGGTGGGGCATACCGCTCCTACGAGCAGTACTTC.

The chain uses TRBV27 and TRBJ1-2, with 7 bases that match TRBD1. The germline CDR1 and CDR2 sequences are MNHEY and SMNVEV (reference sequence). The CDR3 loop spans 13 amino acids. The J segment lost 4 bases and the V segment lost 2 bases, leaving 1 base of the junction unmatched. CDR3: CASSLPGGYGYTF. Here the CDR3 DNA reads TGTGCCAGCAGTTTACCAGGGGGCTATGGCTACACCTTC.

The chain combines TRBV6-1 with TRBJ2-7, with TRBD1 identical over 7 bases. CDR1 and CDR2 (germline): MNHNS, SASEGT. J lost 3 bases, V lost 2 bases, and 10 bases had no gene match. The CDR3 consists of 16 residues. For the CDR3, the DNA is TGTGCCAGCAGTGAAACCCGTCACCGGGACAGCTACGAGCAGTACTTC. Translated: CASSETRHRDSYEQYF.

The J gene is TRBJ2-1, the V gene TRBV18; unclear D gene. This CDR3 is built from 12 residues. Trimming took 3 bases from V and 4 from J, leaving 4 bases between them. Germline V gives CDR1 KGHSH, CDR2 LQKENI. This CDR3 is CASSPTYNEQFF. The DNA of the CDR3 is TGTGCCAGCTCACCTACTTACAATGAGCAGTTCTTC.

The gene calls are TRBV28 and TRBJ2-1; TRBD2 is a possible D gene (6 bases). Trimming took off 2 bases at V and 5 bases at J, with 10 bases between the two ends. This CDR3 is 14 amino acids long. CDR1 is MDHEN and CDR2 is SYDVKM in the germline V gene. The CDR3 bases are TGTGCCAGCAGTTTAGCGGGGACCCACAATGAGCAGTTCTTC. This translates into CASSLAGTHNEQFF.

This clone has only a few counts. The chain has TRBV6-1 and TRBJ2-1, with TRBD2 matching over 8 bases. After removal of 5 bases from V and 6 bases from J, the junction contained 9 bases not matched to a gene. The CDR3 is 15 amino acids. Germline lookup yields CDR1 MNHNS and CDR2 SASEGT. For the CDR3, the DNA is TGTGCCAGCAGTCAAACTAGCGGTTCTTCCAATGAGCAGTTCTTC. It encodes CASSQTSGSSNEQFF.

This rearrangement joins TRBV10-1 to TRBJ2-5; 9 nucleotides match TRBD2. Trimming took 0 bases from V and 5 from J; bases not matched to a gene: 4. The CDR3 covers 15 residues. The germline gives CDR1 WNHNN, CDR2 SYGVQD (reference sequence). CDR3 sequence (DNA): TGCGCCAGCAGTGAGTCGGGACTAGCTATGGAGACCCAGTACTTC. Translation gives CASSESGLAMETQYF.

This sequence joins TRBV5-6 and TRBJ2-7; no clear D gene. The V gene's germline CDR1 is SGHDT and CDR2 YYEEEE. Trimming left V 2 bases short and J 6 bases short, with 6 bases between. The CDR3 length is 11 residues. The CDR3 here is CASSFGAEQYF. CDR3 DNA sequence: TGTGCCAGCAGCTTTGGAGCCGAGCAGTACTTC.

This clone has more than one count but fewer than ten. This chain joins TRBV7-6 and TRBJ2-1, with D maybe TRBD2 (5 bases). The CDR3 consists of 11 residues. Trimming shortened V by 6 bases and J by 8 bases, and 8 bases separated the two germline ends. The germline gives CDR1 SGHVS, CDR2 FNYEAQ. The CDR3 protein is CASRYGDEQFF. The CDR3 DNA is TGTGCCAGCAGGTACGGGGATGAGCAGTTCTTC.

V is TRBV7-9 and J is TRBJ2-1, with 15 bases that match TRBD2. The CDR3 covers 16 residues. Per the germline V gene, CDR1 is SEHNR and CDR2 is FQNEAQ (reference sequence). After removal of 8 bases from V and 8 bases from J, the junction contained 10 bases not matched to a gene. The CDR3 reads CASGLAGGPIGYEQFF. Written as DNA, the CDR3 is TGTGCCAGCGGACTAGCGGGAGGGCCAATCGGGTATGAGCAGTTCTTC.

This clone appeared once. The gene calls are TRBV7-6 and TRBJ2-1, with 10 bases lining up with TRBD2. The CDR3 length is 14 residues. V lost 1 base to trimming and J lost 10 bases; unmatched junction nucleotides: 4. Germline CDR1 SGHVS, CDR2 FNYEAQ. The CDR3 DNA is TGTGCCAGCAGCTTAGTGCTTAGCGGGAGGGAGCAGTTCTTC. Its translation is CASSLVLSGREQFF.

V is TRBV5-6 and J is TRBJ2-7, with TRBD2 as a possible D gene (5 bases). The CDR3 extends over 14 amino acids. Per germline, CDR1 SGHDT and CDR2 YYEEEE. The V and J ends lost 0 bases and 4 bases respectively, with 11 bases between them. DNA for the CDR3: TGTGCCAGCAGCTTGGAGCTGGACTTTTACGAGCAGTACTTC. Translation: CASSLELDFYEQYF.

The V gene is TRBV30, the J gene TRBJ2-1, with a weak D call TRBD1 (6 bases). V was trimmed by 4 bases and J by 7 bases, leaving 11 bases between them. The CDR3 spans 12 residues. CDR1 is GTSNPN and CDR2 is SVGIG in the germline V gene (reference sequence). Here the CDR3 reads CAWTGEANEQFF. The CDR3 DNA follows: TGTGCCTGGACAGGGGAAGCGAATGAGCAGTTCTTC.

V is TRBV28 and J is TRBJ1-2; tentatively, D is TRBD1 (5 bases). The V end was cut by 5 bases, the J end by 6 bases, with 16 bases between. Looked up from germline, CDR1 is MDHEN and CDR2 is SYDVKM. The CDR3 has 14 residues. The CDR3 bases are TGTGCCAGCAGTGCGATATCAAGGGGCAATGGCTACACCTTC. Protein: CASSAISRGNGYTF.

This chain links TRBV5-8 with TRBJ2-7; D is uncertain. Trimming left V 0 bases short and J 4 bases short, with 14 bases between. The germline gives CDR1 SGHTS, CDR2 YDEGEE. This CDR3 contains 15 residues. DNA of the CDR3: TGTGCCAGCAGCTTGGCTATGTACTACAAATACGAGCAGTACTTC. This translates into CASSLAMYYKYEQYF.

The gene calls are TRBV5-6 and TRBJ2-1; 11 positions agree with TRBD2. CDR3 size: 14 residues. Trimming cost V 7 bases and J 3 bases; bases outside gene matches: 3. Germline V lookup: CDR1 SGHDT, CDR2 YYEEEE. The CDR3 region is CASALAGDYNEQFF. The DNA of the CDR3 is TGTGCCAGCGCACTAGCGGGAGACTACAATGAGCAGTTCTTC.